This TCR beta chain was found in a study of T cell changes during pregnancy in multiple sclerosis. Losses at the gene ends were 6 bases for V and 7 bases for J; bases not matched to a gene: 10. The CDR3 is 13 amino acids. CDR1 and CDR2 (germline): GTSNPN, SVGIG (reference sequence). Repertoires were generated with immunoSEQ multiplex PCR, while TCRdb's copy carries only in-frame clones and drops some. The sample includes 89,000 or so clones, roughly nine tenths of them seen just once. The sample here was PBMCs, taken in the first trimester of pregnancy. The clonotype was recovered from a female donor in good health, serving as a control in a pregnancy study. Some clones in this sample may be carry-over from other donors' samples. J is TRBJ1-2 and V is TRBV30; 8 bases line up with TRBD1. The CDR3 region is CACLRQGFGGYTF. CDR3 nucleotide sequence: TGTGCCTGCCTCCGACAGGGGTTTGGTGGCTACACCTTC.